The sequence of this T cell receptor (beta chain) was determined in a study of graft-versus-host responses after intestinal transplantation. Study-wide context: Uniformly, recipients were administered anti-thymocyte globulin induction with subsequent tacrolimus and steroids for around 3 years. The study, taken as a whole, reports: Present in recipient marrow, GvH clones included some that appeared first in ileum or blood. Within the allografts of patients who had graft-donor T cell macrochimerism, graft-versus-host to host-versus-graft clonal ratios were high.

Clones were read by immunoSEQ multiplex PCR, and TCRdb kept only the in-frame ones, dropping some. The table has about 120,000 clones, about 95% seen once. On this clone: What it binds is not known.

This clonotype was obtained from a human donor who received an intestinal transplant. Specimen: unstimulated CD8+ T cells sorted from spleen or lymph node cells, collected before intestinal transplant.

The CDR3 DNA sequence: TGTGCCAGCAGTACAGGGCAGTACTTC. Translated, it gives CASSTGQYF. This chain uses TRBV2 with TRBJ2-7, with D maybe TRBD1 (5 bases). The V end was cut by 5 bases, the J end by 9 bases, with 5 bases between. CDR1 and CDR2 from the germline V gene are SNHLY and FYNNEI. The CDR3 length is 9 residues.